Shown below are 21 T cell receptor beta chains from a single sample sequenced in a study of response to subunit inactivated influenza vaccine. TCRdb redid the calling of the RT-PCR reads with MiXCR, one entry per CDR3 protein. The sample lists hundreds of thousands of distinct CDR3 sequences; approximately 14% were seen once. The material was PBMCs from blood, obtained about 11 days after vaccination. The receptors come from a middle-aged man who received an inactivated influenza vaccine.

This clonotype was counted at least ten times. This sequence joins TRBV5-1 and TRBJ1-5; tentative D call: TRBD1 (5 bases). The germline gives CDR1 SGHRS, CDR2 YFSETQ. The CDR3 has 16 amino acids. Trimming cost V 0 bases and J 7 bases, with 17 bases left between them. CDR3 DNA sequence: TGCGCCAGCAGCTTGGATGCTGCAGGGAGTGGCCAGCCCCAGCATTTT. Protein: CASSLDAAGSGQPQHF. Using reference TRBV5-1 and TRBJ1-5 for the parts outside the CDR3, the full variable domain is KAGVTQTPRYLIKTRGQQVTLSCSPISGHRSVSWYQQTPGQGLQFLFEYFSETQRNKGNFPGRFSGRQFSNSRSEMNVSTLELGDSALYLCASSLDAAGSGQPQHFGDGTRLSIL.

This chain links TRBV3-1 with TRBJ1-1; D possibly corresponds to TRBD1 (5 bases). Trimming shortened V by 5 bases and J by 6 bases, and 13 bases separated the two germline ends. CDR3 length: 13 amino acids. CDR1 and CDR2 (germline): LGHDT, YNNKEL (reference sequence). CDR3 in amino acids: CASSEAGFAEAFF. Here the CDR3 DNA reads TGTGCCAGCAGCGAAGCAGGGTTTGCTGAAGCTTTCTTT.

The rearrangement links TRBV20-1 to TRBJ2-7; the match to TRBD1 covers 7 bases. This CDR3 has 14 amino acids. V was clipped by 4 bases and J by 2 bases; unmatched bases: 8. The V gene's germline CDR1 is DFQATT and CDR2 SNEGSKA (reference sequence). The CDR3 DNA follows: TGCAGTGCTAACAGACAGGGAAATACCTACGAGCAGTACTTC. Translating gives CSANRQGNTYEQYF.

This clonotype was counted between two and nine times. This chain connects TRBV2 to TRBJ2-5; D is unresolved. Trimming removed 4 bases at V and 5 bases at J, with 14 bases between. This CDR3 contains 14 residues. CDR1 is SNHLY, CDR2 FYNNEI, per germline. Here the CDR3 reads CASSVQSPRETQYF. The CDR3 DNA reads as TGTGCCAGCAGTGTCCAATCCCCTAGGGAGACCCAGTACTTC.

The chain couples TRBV3-1 to TRBJ2-1; weak D call: TRBD2 (6 bases). This CDR3 spans 17 amino acids. Germline V gene sequence: CDR1 LGHDT, CDR2 YNNKEL (reference sequence). V lost 0 bases to trimming and J lost 0 bases, with 12 bases between them. The CDR3 protein is CASSQDGAGHSYNEQFF. The CDR3 region has the DNA TGTGCCAGCAGCCAAGATGGAGCGGGCCACTCCTACAATGAGCAGTTCTTC.

The sample holds a few counts of this clonotype. V gene TRBV20-1 combines with J gene TRBJ2-7; TRBD2 matches 10 bases. Germline assignment: CDR1 DFQATT and CDR2 SNEGSKA (reference sequence). The CDR3 consists of 15 residues. With 1 base clipped from V and 7 bases from J, the junction kept 10 bases outside the gene matches. The CDR3 protein is CSARAEAGGLGEQYF. The CDR3 DNA reads as TGCAGTGCTAGAGCAGAAGCGGGGGGGCTAGGAGAGCAGTACTTC.

V and J are TRBV6-2 or TRBV6-3 and TRBJ2-7, with TRBD2 as a possible D gene (5 bases). V lost 7 bases and J lost 7, with 11 bases in between. Germline V gene data show CDR1 as MNHEY and CDR2 as SVGEGT. There are 11 residues in the CDR3. CDR3 DNA: TGTGCCAGCACCCACGGCGGGGAGCAGTACTTC. Amino acids: CASTHGGEQYF.

This clonotype occurred many times. J is TRBJ2-3 and V is TRBV28, with 7 bases aligning to TRBD1. The CDR3 length is 13 residues. V shed 3 bases, J shed 5 bases, and the junction held 2 bases outside the gene matches. Germline V CDR1 and CDR2: MDHEN, SYDVKM. The CDR3 sequence is CASSFTGVDTQYF. CDR3 bases: TGTGCCAGCAGTTTCACAGGGGTAGATACGCAGTATTTT.

This clonotype was counted ten times or more. The chain is built from TRBV5-5 and TRBJ1-5; 7 nucleotides align to TRBD1. This CDR3 spans 16 amino acids. Per the germline V gene, CDR1 is SGHKS and CDR2 is YYEKEE (reference sequence). With 0 bases clipped from V and 3 bases from J, the junction kept 6 bases outside the gene matches. The CDR3: CASSLVAGGHNQPQHF. In nucleotides, the CDR3 is TGTGCCAGCAGCTTGGTGGCAGGGGGACACAATCAGCCCCAGCATTTT.

The rearrangement joins TRBV20-1 to TRBJ2-1, with D hard to call. Germline V gene data show CDR1 as DFQATT and CDR2 as SNEGSKA (reference sequence). Between the trimmed V and J ends, which lost 5 bases and 7 bases, there was a span of 9 bases. The CDR3 is 11 amino acids. CDR3 protein: CSAARSNEQFF. The CDR3 DNA is TGCAGTGCTGCGAGGTCAAATGAGCAGTTCTTC.

In its sample, this clonotype was seen a few times. The chain carries TRBV5-5 and TRBJ2-1; TRBD1 agrees at 9 bases. The length of the CDR3 is 17 residues. Trimming took 0 bases from V and 4 from J; bases not matched to a gene: 8. Germline-derived CDR1 and CDR2 are SGHKS and YYEKEE (reference sequence). The CDR3 loop reads CASSLGGLGQGYNEQFF. The CDR3 bases are TGTGCCAGCAGCTTGGGTGGTTTGGGACAGGGATACAATGAGCAGTTCTTC.

The V call is TRBV29-1, the J call TRBJ2-7; maybe TRBD1 (5 bases). The CDR3 covers 12 residues. Per germline, CDR1 SQVTM and CDR2 ANQGSEA. V lost 4 bases, J lost 6 bases, and 13 bases lay in between. The DNA for the CDR3 is TGCAGCGTTGGGGCGCAGGGCGGCGAGCAGTACTTC. As protein: CSVGAQGGEQYF.

The chain has TRBV11-2 and TRBJ1-1; the match to TRBD1 covers 7 bases. Germline V lookup: CDR1 SGHAT, CDR2 FQNNGV. The ends lost 5 bases at V and 3 bases at J; junction bases unmatched: 6. The CDR3 extends over 14 amino acids. This chain's CDR3 is CASSAGTGDTEAFF. The CDR3 DNA follows: TGTGCCAGCAGCGCGGGTACAGGGGACACTGAAGCTTTCTTT.

This clonotype was detected many times. This chain links TRBV20-1 with TRBJ2-1; TRBD2 matches at 10 bases. The trim removed 1 base at V and 4 bases at J, leaving 4 bases unmatched. Germline V lookup: CDR1 DFQATT, CDR2 SNEGSKA (reference sequence). The CDR3 is made up of 15 amino acids. This CDR3 reads CSARVGSGGYNEQFF. The CDR3, as DNA: TGCAGTGCTAGAGTTGGTAGCGGGGGGTACAATGAGCAGTTCTTC.

This clonotype was seen many times. The chain couples TRBV20-1 to TRBJ2-5, with D perhaps matching TRBD1 (5 bases). This CDR3 has 14 residues. V lost 3 bases and J 5 bases, leaving 16 bases between the germline ends. Germline values: CDR1 DFQATT, CDR2 SNEGSKA (reference sequence). The CDR3: CSARKPGAEETQYF. In DNA form, the CDR3 reads TGCAGTGCTAGGAAGCCTGGGGCGGAGGAGACCCAGTACTTC.

This clonotype has a count of ten or more. The V and J genes are TRBV5-1 and TRBJ2-3; D gene unclear. The CDR3 spans 15 residues. The V gene's germline CDR1 is SGHRS and CDR2 YFSETQ. V lost 0 bases and J lost 0, with 8 bases in between. CDR3 amino acids: CASSLDVQSTDTQYF. CDR3 DNA: TGCGCCAGCAGCTTGGATGTCCAGAGCACAGATACGCAGTATTTT. Using reference TRBV5-1 and TRBJ2-3 for the parts outside the CDR3, the full variable domain is KAGVTQTPRYLIKTRGQQVTLSCSPISGHRSVSWYQQTPGQGLQFLFEYFSETQRNKGNFPGRFSGRQFSNSRSEMNVSTLELGDSALYLCASSLDVQSTDTQYFGPGTRLTVL.

The V and J genes are TRBV7-9 and TRBJ1-2; D not certain. The CDR3 contains 12 residues. V was cut by 1 base and J by 10 bases, with 10 bases left in between. Germline lookup yields CDR1 SEHNR and CDR2 FQNEAQ (reference sequence). This CDR3 reads CASSLGSGPYTF. The CDR3 nucleotides read TGTGCCAGCAGCTTAGGTTCAGGTCCCTACACCTTC.

This clonotype has just a few counts. The genes are TRBV21-1 and TRBJ2-7; TRBD1 reflects the table's D call only, with no check against the DNA. TRBV21-1 is recorded as a pseudogene. The CDR3 covers 15 residues. CDR3 residues: CASSKTGQGSYEQYF. The CDR3 bases are TGTGCCAGCAGCAAAACAGGACAGGGCTCCTACGAGCAGTACTTC.

The V and J genes are TRBV5-1 and TRBJ2-1; 7 bases are shared with TRBD2. V was pared by 1 base and J by 6 bases, with 7 bases of the junction left unmatched. The CDR3 runs 15 residues. Per germline, CDR1 SGHRS and CDR2 YFSETQ. CDR3 DNA sequence: TGCGCCAGCAGCTTGTCCCCTAGCGGACTCAATGAGCAGTTCTTC. This translates into CASSLSPSGLNEQFF.

A few counts support this clonotype. This sequence joins TRBV11-2 and TRBJ2-4, with D perhaps matching TRBD1 (6 bases). Between the trimmed V and J ends, which lost 0 bases and 0 bases, there was a span of 12 bases. This CDR3 is 17 amino acids long. Germline CDR1 and CDR2: SGHAT and FQNNGV. The CDR3 DNA follows: TGTGCCAGCAGCTTAGAGGGACACATCCTAGCCAAAAACATTCAGTACTTC. This translates into CASSLEGHILAKNIQYF. Looking up the rest from reference TRBV11-2 and TRBJ2-4 gives the full variable domain: EAGVAQSPRYKIIEKRQSVAFWCNPISGHATLYWYQQILGQGPKLLIQFQNNGVVDDSQLPKDRFSAERLKGVDSTLKIQPAKLEDSAVYLCASSLEGHILAKNIQYFGAGTRLSVL.

This clonotype was detected a few times. The DNA for the CDR3 is TGTGCCAGCAGTTTTGGGGACAGGGTTCGAGGGGGCTACACCTTC. It is translated as CASSFGDRVRGGYTF. V gene TRBV12-3 or TRBV12-4 combines with J gene TRBJ1-2, with TRBD1 matching over 9 bases. The CDR3 runs to 15 residues. With V trimmed by 3 bases and J by 8 bases, 10 bases remained unmatched.